A selection of T cell receptor beta chains follows, all from one sample in a study of identical twins. In TCRdb, the 5' RACE reads were re-called with MiXCR into one record per CDR3 protein. In the table there are under 350,000 distinct CDR3 sequences, nearly 9.5% of which are singletons. These data were also reused for a study on yellow fever vaccine responses in identical twins.

Sequenced material: CD8+ T cells sorted from blood. The source is a woman aged 18-29 years in good health. Both conserved end residues are trimmed from each CDR3.

j_gene | v_gene | CDR3aa
TRBJ2-1 | TRBV12-3/TRBV12-4 | ASSFTSGMYNEQF
TRBJ2-5 | TRBV11-2 | ASSNEAGVRETQY
TRBJ1-2 | TRBV6-1 | ASSDPGQTSYGYT
TRBJ2-3 | TRBV4-3 | ASSQDGLASTDTQY
TRBJ2-7 | TRBV27 | ASSLFRSYEQY
TRBJ1-4 | TRBV7-9 | ASRPLPGEGEKLF
TRBJ2-2 | TRBV12-5 | ASGSHQGASSTGELF
TRBJ2-1 | TRBV2 | ASSTTSGDGPSSYNEQF
TRBJ2-5 | TRBV4-1 | ASRLTGIEETQY
TRBJ2-5 | TRBV4-1 | ASSLRIGSQETQY
TRBJ2-1 | TRBV7-3 | ASSRGLSANEQF
TRBJ2-2 | TRBV5-6 | ASSLVSGQRLTGELF
TRBJ2-2 | TRBV19 | ASSRLQGAAGELF
TRBJ2-1 | TRBV6-1 | ASSEEAGGSYNEQF
TRBJ1-1 | TRBV5-5 | ASSLLRVGLNTEAF
TRBJ2-3 | TRBV7-8 | ASSLVAEPSTDTQY
TRBJ2-7 | TRBV20-1 | SARDVGGSEVY
TRBJ2-7 | TRBV7-8 | ASSLAVGPGGHEQY
TRBJ1-1 | TRBV5-1 | ASSLWGQGPEAF
TRBJ2-7 | TRBV10-3 | AISEYGQGRTYEQY
TRBJ2-5 | TRBV27 | ASSPRHLAGETQY
TRBJ2-7 | TRBV4-1 | ASSQDLSVDEQY
TRBJ2-1 | TRBV7-9 | ASRMLAGGLVSLV
TRBJ1-1 | TRBV7-8 | ASSLESGLNTEAF
TRBJ1-1 | TRBV27 | ASSLRTAMNTEAF
TRBJ1-2 | TRBV4-2 | ASSPGTGDPYGYT
TRBJ1-1 | TRBV7-9 | ASSSRGTPEAF
TRBJ2-2 | TRBV12-3/TRBV12-4 | ASRPLAGVVGELF
TRBJ2-6 | TRBV4-3 | ASSQESGAGANVLT
TRBJ1-5 | TRBV5-6 | ASSQNEAGYRQPQH
TRBJ2-7 | TRBV5-1 | ASSRGPDRYNEQY
TRBJ2-3 | TRBV3-1 | ASSQEWDGSTDTQY
TRBJ2-7 | TRBV13 | ASSSGAVNGAYEQY
TRBJ1-1 | TRBV11-2 | ASSFEGVDTEAF
TRBJ2-3 | TRBV18 | ASSPGDGGFTDTQY
TRBJ2-1 | TRBV5-6 | ASTLISADYNEQF
TRBJ2-1 | TRBV6-2/TRBV6-3 | ASSPAGTSGYNEQF
TRBJ2-7 | TRBV27 | ASSLQGPGSYEQY
TRBJ2-2 | TRBV7-9 | ASSLTGVGTGELF
TRBJ1-2 | TRBV20-1 | SARGIGGTENNYGYT
TRBJ2-3 | TRBV6-2/TRBV6-3 | ASSHALETDTQY
TRBJ2-7 | TRBV4-1 | ASSQEQPSGSYEQY
TRBJ2-1 | TRBV5-5 | ASSTGTGGYNEQF
TRBJ2-1 | TRBV5-6 | ASSPQGAGWEF
TRBJ2-2 | TRBV30 | AWSGGAGGELF
TRBJ2-7 | TRBV4-2 | ASSQSMWIYEQY
TRBJ2-1 | TRBV12-3/TRBV12-4 | ASSRVAGGYNEQF
TRBJ2-3 | TRBV20-1 | SARSIAGAKEDTQY
TRBJ2-7 | TRBV9 | ASSISGTSTYEQY
TRBJ2-5 | TRBV27 | ATKWSIADQETQY
TRBJ2-7 | TRBV5-1 | ASSLARTSRGSALEQY
TRBJ2-5 | TRBV28 | ASSGPFIGTQY
TRBJ2-3 | TRBV7-9 | ASSLLEEDTQY
TRBJ2-5 | TRBV19 | ASSMWRDQETQY